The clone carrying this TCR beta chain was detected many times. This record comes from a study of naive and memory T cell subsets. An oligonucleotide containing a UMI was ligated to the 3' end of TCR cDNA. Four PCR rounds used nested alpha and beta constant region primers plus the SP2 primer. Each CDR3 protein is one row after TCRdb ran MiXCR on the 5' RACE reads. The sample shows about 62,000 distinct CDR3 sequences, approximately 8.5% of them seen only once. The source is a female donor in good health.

DNA of the CDR3: TGCAGCGTTGAAAGCATAAGCTACCAAGAGACCCAGTACTTC. Residues: CSVESISYQETQYF. The V gene is TRBV29-1, the J gene TRBJ2-5; D is unclear. Trimming removed 2 bases at V and 0 bases at J, with 10 bases between. CDR3 length: 14 residues. The germline V gene encodes CDR1 SQVTM and CDR2 ANQGSEA. Drawing the rest from reference TRBV29-1 and TRBJ2-5, the complete variable domain is SAVISQKPSRDICQRGTSLTIQCQVDSQVTMMFWYRQQPGQSLTLIATANQGSEATYESGFVIDKFPISRPNLTFSTLTVSNMSPEDSSIYLCSVESISYQETQYFGPGTRLLVL.